This paragraph covers one T cell receptor beta chain sequence. Antigen unknown. This sample is part of a study of CD8+ T cells in alopecia areata. Across the study: Treated individuals took tofacitinib by mouth, 5 to 10 mg twice daily. Study-level findings and limits: Scalp clonality and expanded CD8+ clones among the top 100 showed significant decreases with tofacitinib.

Treatment defined: oral pan-JAK inhibitor, 5-10 mg twice daily. It was from alopecia areata patients that lesional scalp punch biopsies and peripheral blood were collected. Extracted RNA was reverse transcribed into cDNA, the sequencing template. The data were produced by immunoSEQ multiplex PCR, yet TCRdb's version contains in-frame clones alone and is incomplete. Among around 120,000 clones listed, about 50% were seen once. The clonotype originates from a human donor with alopecia areata. Source: CD4+ T cells sorted from blood, taken at week 4, from a patient treated with tofacitinib.

CDR3 protein: CSARGTEAFF. CDR3 in DNA: TGCAGCGCCAGGGGGACTGAAGCTTTCTTT. The rearrangement links TRBV29-1 to TRBJ1-1; 7 bases are shared with TRBD1. Germline V gives CDR1 SQVTM, CDR2 ANQGSEA. CDR3 length: 10 amino acids. J lost 5 bases, V lost 7 bases, and 1 base had no gene match.